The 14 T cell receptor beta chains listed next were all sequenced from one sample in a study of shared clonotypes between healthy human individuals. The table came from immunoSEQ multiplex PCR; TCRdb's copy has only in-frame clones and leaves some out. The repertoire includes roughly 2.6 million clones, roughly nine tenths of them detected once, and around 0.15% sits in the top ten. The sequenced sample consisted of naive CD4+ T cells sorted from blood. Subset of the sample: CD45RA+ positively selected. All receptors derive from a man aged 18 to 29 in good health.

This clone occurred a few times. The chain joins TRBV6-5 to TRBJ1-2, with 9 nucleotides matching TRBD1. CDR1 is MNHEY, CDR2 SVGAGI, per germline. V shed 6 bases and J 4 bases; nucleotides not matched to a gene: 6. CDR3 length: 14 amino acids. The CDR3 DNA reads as TGTGCCAGCAGCCCCATGGGACAGGGCTATGGCTACACCTTC. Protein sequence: CASSPMGQGYGYTF.

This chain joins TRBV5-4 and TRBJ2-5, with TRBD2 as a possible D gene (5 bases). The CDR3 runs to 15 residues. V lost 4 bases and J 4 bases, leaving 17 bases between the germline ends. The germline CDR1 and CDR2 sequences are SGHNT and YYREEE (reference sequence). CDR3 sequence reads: CASSDRGRTSETQYF. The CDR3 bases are TGTGCCAGCAGCGACCGGGGTAGAACCTCAGAGACCCAGTACTTC.

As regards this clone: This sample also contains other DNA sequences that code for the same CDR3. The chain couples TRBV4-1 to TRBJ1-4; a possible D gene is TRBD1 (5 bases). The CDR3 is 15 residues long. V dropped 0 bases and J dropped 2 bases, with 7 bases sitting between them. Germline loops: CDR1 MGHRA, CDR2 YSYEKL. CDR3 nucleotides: TGCGCCAGCAGCCAAGAGGGGCAGACTAATGAAAAACTGTTTTTT. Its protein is CASSQEGQTNEKLFF.

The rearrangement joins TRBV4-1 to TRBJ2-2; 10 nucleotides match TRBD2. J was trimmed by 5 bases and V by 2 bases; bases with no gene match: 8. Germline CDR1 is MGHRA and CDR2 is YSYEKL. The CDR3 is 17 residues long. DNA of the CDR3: TGCGCCAGCAGCCAACCGAGCGGGAGGGGTCGGACCGGGGAGCTGTTTTTT. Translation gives CASSQPSGRGRTGELFF.

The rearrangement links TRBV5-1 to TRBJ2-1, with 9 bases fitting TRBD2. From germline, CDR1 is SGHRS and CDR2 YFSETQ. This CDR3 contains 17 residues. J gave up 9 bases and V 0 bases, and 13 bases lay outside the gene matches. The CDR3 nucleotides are TGCGCCAGCAGCTTGGTTGCGGGGGGGCTTAGTAGTGGTGAGCAGTTCTTC. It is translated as CASSLVAGGLSSGEQFF.

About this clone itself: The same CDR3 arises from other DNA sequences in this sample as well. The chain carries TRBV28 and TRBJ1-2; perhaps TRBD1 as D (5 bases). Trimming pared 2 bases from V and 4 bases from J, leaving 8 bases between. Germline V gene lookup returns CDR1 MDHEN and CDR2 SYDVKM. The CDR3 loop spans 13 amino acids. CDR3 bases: TGTGCCAGCAGTTTAGGAGGGACCTATGGCTACACCTTC. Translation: CASSLGGTYGYTF.

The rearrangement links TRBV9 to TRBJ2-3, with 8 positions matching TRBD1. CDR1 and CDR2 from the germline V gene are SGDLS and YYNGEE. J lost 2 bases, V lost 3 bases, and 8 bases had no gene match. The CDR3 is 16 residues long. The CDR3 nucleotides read TGTGCCAGCAGCGCCATCATGGACAGGGCCACAGATACGCAGTATTTT. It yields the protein CASSAIMDRATDTQYF.

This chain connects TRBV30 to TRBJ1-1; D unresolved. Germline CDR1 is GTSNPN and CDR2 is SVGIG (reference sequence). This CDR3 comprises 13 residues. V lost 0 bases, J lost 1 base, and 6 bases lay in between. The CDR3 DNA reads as TGTGCCTGGAGTGTACTGTGGAACACTGAAGCTTTCTTT. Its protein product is CAWSVLWNTEAFF.

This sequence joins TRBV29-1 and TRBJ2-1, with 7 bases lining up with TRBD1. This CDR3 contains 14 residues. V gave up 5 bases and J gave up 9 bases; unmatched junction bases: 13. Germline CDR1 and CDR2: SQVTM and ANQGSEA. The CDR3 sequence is CSVIVKGALGEQFF. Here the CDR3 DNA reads TGCAGCGTTATCGTAAAGGGGGCCCTCGGTGAGCAGTTCTTC.

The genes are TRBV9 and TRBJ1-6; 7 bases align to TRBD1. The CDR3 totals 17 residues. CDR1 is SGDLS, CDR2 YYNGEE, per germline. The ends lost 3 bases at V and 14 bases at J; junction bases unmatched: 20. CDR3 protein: CASSADGDSGRWGSLHF. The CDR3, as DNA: TGTGCCAGCAGCGCCGACGGGGACAGCGGCCGGTGGGGATCCCTCCACTTT.

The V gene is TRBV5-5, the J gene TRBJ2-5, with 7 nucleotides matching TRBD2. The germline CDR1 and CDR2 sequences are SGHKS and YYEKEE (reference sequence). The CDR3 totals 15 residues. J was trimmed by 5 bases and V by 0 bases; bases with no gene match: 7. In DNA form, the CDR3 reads TGTGCCAGCAGCTTGGTGGCGGGAGAGTTGGAGACCCAGTACTTC. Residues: CASSLVAGELETQYF.

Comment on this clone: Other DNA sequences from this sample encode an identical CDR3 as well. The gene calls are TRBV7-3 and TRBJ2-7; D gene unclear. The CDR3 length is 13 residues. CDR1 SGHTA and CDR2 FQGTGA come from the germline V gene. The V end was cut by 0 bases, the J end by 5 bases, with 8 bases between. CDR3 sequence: CASSLTGFDEQYF. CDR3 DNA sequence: TGTGCCAGCAGCTTAACGGGTTTCGACGAGCAGTACTTC.

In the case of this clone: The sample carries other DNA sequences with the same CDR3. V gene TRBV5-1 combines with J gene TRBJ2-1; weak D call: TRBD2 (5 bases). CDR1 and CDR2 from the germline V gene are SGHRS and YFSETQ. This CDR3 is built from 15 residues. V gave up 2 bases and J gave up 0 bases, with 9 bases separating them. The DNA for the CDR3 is TGCGCCAGCAGCTTAACGGGAAGCTCCTACAATGAGCAGTTCTTC. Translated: CASSLTGSSYNEQFF. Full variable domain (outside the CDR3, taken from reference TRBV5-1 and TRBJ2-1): KAGVTQTPRYLIKTRGQQVTLSCSPISGHRSVSWYQQTPGQGLQFLFEYFSETQRNKGNFPGRFSGRQFSNSRSEMNVSTLELGDSALYLCASSLTGSSYNEQFFGPGTRLTVL.

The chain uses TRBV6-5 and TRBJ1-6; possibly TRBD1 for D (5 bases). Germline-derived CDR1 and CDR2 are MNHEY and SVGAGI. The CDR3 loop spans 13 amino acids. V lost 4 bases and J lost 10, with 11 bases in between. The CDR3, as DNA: TGTGCCAGCAGTTCGGGGGTCGGGTCACCCCTCCACTTT. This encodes CASSSGVGSPLHF.